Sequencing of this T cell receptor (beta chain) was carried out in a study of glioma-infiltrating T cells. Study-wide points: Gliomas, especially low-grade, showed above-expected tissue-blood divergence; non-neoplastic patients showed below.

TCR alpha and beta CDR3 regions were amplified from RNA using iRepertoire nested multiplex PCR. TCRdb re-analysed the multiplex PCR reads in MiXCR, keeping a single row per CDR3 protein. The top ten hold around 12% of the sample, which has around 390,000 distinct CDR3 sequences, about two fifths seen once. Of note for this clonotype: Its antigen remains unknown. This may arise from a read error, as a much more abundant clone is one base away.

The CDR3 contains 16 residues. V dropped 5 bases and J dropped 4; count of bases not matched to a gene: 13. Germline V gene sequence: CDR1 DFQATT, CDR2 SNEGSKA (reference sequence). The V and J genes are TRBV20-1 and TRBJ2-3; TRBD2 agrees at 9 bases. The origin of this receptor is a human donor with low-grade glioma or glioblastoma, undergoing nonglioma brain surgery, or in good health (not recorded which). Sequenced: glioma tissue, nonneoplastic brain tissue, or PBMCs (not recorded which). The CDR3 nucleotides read TGCAGTGCTTTAGAAAGCGGGAGGAATATTGCAGATACGCAGTATTTT. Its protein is CSALESGRNIADTQYF.